This T cell receptor (beta chain) was obtained from a study of cytomegalovirus exposure and HLA in healthy donors. Across the study: A later analysis reported the 130 or so validation repertoires used the same platform as the approximately 700 first-cohort repertoires. Whole-study results and caveats: According to the study, 160 or so TCR beta chains were cytomegalovirus-associated. A subsequent analysis found that TCR clusters from the first cohort also tended to co-occur in the approximately 130 validation repertoires, with around 94% of cluster scores above 0. Most TCR sequences were uncommon, yet certain public TCRs appeared in many donors.

Remarks on this clone: Its target is not known.

The CDR3 loop spans 18 amino acids. Trimming removed 2 bases from V and 2 bases from J; junction bases left unmatched: 12. Germline lookup yields CDR1 MNHEY and CDR2 SMNVEV (reference sequence). Here immunoSEQ multiplex PCR was the method, and the copy in TCRdb shows in-frame clones only, minus some. Among around 300,000 clones listed, 80% to 90% were seen once. The V call is TRBV27, the J call TRBJ2-3; TRBD2 matches 8 bases. The TCR comes from a young woman in good health and CMV-seronegative. Input material: PBMCs. The chain's CDR3 is CASSLESTLGRDTDTQYF. Here the CDR3 DNA reads TGTGCCAGCAGTTTAGAATCGACACTCGGGAGGGACACAGATACGCAGTATTTT.